One sample yielded the 8 T cell receptor beta chains listed below, sequenced in a study of blood T cells in healthy people across ages. The authors ran a second PCR of 7 to 11 cycles using a sample-barcoded 5' primer and a J-beta primer mix. In TCRdb, the 5' RACE reads were re-called with MiXCR into one record per CDR3 protein. The sample has 800,000 to 900,000 distinct CDR3 sequences, around two thirds seen once. The sequencing input was blood. Receptors originate from a young man in good health.

This clonotype has only a few counts. The J gene is TRBJ2-3, the V gene TRBV6-1; tentatively, D is TRBD1 (6 bases). The CDR3 sequence is 14 residues long. CDR1 MNHNS and CDR2 SASEGT come from the germline V gene. With 8 bases removed from V and 0 bases from J, the gap between germline ends came to 12 bases. The CDR3 sequence: CASRTATSTDTQYF. CDR3 sequence (DNA): TGTGCCAGCCGGACAGCAACTAGCACAGATACGCAGTATTTT.

This clonotype is a singleton in its sample. The chain links TRBV9 to TRBJ2-7, with D hard to call. Deletions cut 0 bases from V and 3 bases from J, with 13 bases between. CDR3 size: 15 residues. The V gene's germline CDR1 is SGDLS and CDR2 YYNGEE. CDR3 sequence (DNA): TGTGCCAGCAGCGTAGCTACGGGTGCCCGCTACGAGCAGTACTTC. It is translated as CASSVATGARYEQYF. The whole variable domain, filled in from reference TRBV9 and TRBJ2-7, reads DSGVTQTPKHLITATGQRVTLRCSPRSGDLSVYWYQQSLDQGLQFLIQYYNGEERAKGNILERFSAQQFPDLHSELNLSSLELGDSALYFCASSVATGARYEQYFGPGTRLTVT.

The rearrangement uses TRBV28 and TRBJ2-1; D might be TRBD1 or TRBD2, each matching 5 bases. CDR3 length: 15 residues. Trimming removed 8 bases from V and 1 base from J, with 15 bases in between. CDR1 and CDR2 (germline): MDHEN, SYDVKM. As DNA, the CDR3 is TGTGCCAGCCTCGGGACGGGGCTATCCTACAATGAGCAGTTCTTC. Translation: CASLGTGLSYNEQFF.

The genes are TRBV2 and TRBJ2-7, with D perhaps matching TRBD1 (5 bases). Between the trimmed V and J ends, which lost 6 bases and 2 bases, there was a span of 8 bases. Germline V CDR1 and CDR2: SNHLY, FYNNEI. The CDR3 covers 12 residues. CDR3 amino acids: CASRADTYEQYF. In DNA form, the CDR3 reads TGTGCCAGCAGGGCGGACACCTACGAGCAGTACTTC.

The rearrangement uses TRBV29-1 and TRBJ2-1, with D possibly called TRBD1 or TRBD2 (5 bases each). This CDR3 contains 11 residues. Germline lookup yields CDR1 SQVTM and CDR2 ANQGSEA. Trimming removed 5 bases at V and 10 bases at J, with 12 bases between. The CDR3 nucleotides read TGCAGCGTTCGCACAGGAGGAGAGCAGTTCTTC. Translating gives CSVRTGGEQFF.

The rearrangement uses TRBV20-1 and TRBJ1-4, with 12 bases identical to TRBD1. Germline CDR1 and CDR2: DFQATT and SNEGSKA (reference sequence). There are 14 residues in the CDR3. Losses at the gene ends were 6 bases for V and 7 bases for J; bases not matched to a gene: 6. CDR3 sequence (DNA): TGCAGTGCCCCCGGGACAGGGGGCGTTGAAAAACTGTTTTTT. Amino acid sequence: CSAPGTGGVEKLFF.

In this sample, this clonotype turned up a few times. The chain couples TRBV7-2 to TRBJ2-7; 7 bases match TRBD1. Germline V lookup: CDR1 SGHTA, CDR2 FQGNSA. The CDR3 length is 14 residues. Trimming took 0 bases from V and 6 from J; bases not matched to a gene: 5. The CDR3 DNA follows: TGTGCCAGCAGCTTAGCGGAGCGGACAGGCGAGCAGTACTTC. Its protein product is CASSLAERTGEQYF.

This clonotype has just a few counts. The V call is TRBV12-3 or TRBV12-4, the J call TRBJ2-7, with 9 bases fitting TRBD2. Trimming at V came to 1 base and at J to 2 bases, leaving 3 bases not matched to a gene. This CDR3 spans 15 amino acids. Here the CDR3 reads CASSLGLAGAYEQYF. The DNA for the CDR3 is TGTGCCAGCAGTTTAGGGTTAGCGGGGGCCTACGAGCAGTACTTC.